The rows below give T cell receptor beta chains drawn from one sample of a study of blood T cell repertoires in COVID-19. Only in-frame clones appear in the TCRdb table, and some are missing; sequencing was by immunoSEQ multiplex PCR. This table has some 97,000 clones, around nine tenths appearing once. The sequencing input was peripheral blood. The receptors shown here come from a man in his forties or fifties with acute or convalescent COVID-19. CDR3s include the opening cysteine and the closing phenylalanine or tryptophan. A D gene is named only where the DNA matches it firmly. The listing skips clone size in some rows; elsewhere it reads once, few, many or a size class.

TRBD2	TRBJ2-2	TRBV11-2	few	TGTGCCAGCAGCTTGGGACTAGCGGGAGCCGGGGAGCTGTTTTTT	CASSLGLAGAGELFF
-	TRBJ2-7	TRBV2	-	TGTGCCAGCAGTGTGGACCAGGTGAGGGACGAGCAGTACTTC	CASSVDQVRDEQYF
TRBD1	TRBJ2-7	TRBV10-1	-	TGCGCCAGCAGACCGGGACAGGGGAATTACGAGCAGTACTTC	CASRPGQGNYEQYF
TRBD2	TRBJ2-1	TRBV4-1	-	TGCGCCAGCAGCCAAGATAAACTAGCGGGAGCGGACAATGAGCAGTTCTTC	CASSQDKLAGADNEQFF
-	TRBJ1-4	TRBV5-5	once	TGTGCCAGCAGCTTGCCGGCACTCAATGCGGGTGAAAAACTGTTTTTT	CASSLPALNAGEKLFF
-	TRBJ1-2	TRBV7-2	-	TGTGCCAGCAGCCCTAATCCAGGGCAATATGGCTACACCTTC	CASSPNPGQYGYTF
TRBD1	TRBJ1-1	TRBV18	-	TGTGCCAGCTCAAAAGGTCTCGACAGGGCAGGTGGCACTGAAGCTTTCTTT	CASSKGLDRAGGTEAFF
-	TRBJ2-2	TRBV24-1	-	TGTGCCACCAGTAAGCCAAACACCGGGGAGCTGTTTTTT	CATSKPNTGELFF
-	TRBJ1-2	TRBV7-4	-	TGTGCCAGCAGCCATCAGAACTACACCTTC	CASSHQNYTF
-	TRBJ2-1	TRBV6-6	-	TGTGCCAGCATTATACGGGTTACGGGGGACAATGAGCAGTTCTTC	CASIIRVTGDNEQFF
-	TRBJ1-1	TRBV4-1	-	TGCGCCAGCAGCCAAGTCTGGATCCAGGCTGAAGCTTTCTTT	CASSQVWIQAEAFF
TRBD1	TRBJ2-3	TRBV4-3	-	TGCGCCAGCAGCCGAACAGGGGCAGATACGCAGTATTTT	CASSRTGADTQYF
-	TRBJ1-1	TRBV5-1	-	TGCGCCAGCAGCCCTCGGCGGGGGGGCCTCGACACTGAAGCTTTCTTT	CASSPRRGGLDTEAFF
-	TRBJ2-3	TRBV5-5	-	TGTGCCAGCAGCTTTTCCTGGCAAGATACGCAGTATTTT	CASSFSWQDTQYF
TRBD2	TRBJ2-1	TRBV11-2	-	TGTGCCAGCAGTCCAGGACTAGCGGGAGTCAGCTCCTACAATGAGCAGTTCTTC	CASSPGLAGVSSYNEQFF
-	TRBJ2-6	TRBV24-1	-	TGTGCCACCAGTGGTCCCGTAGTTTCTGGGGCCAACGTCCTGACTTTC	CATSGPVVSGANVLTF
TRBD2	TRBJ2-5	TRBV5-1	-	TGCGCCAGCAGCGCTCCCCTAGCGGGAGCGGGAGAGACCCAGTACTTC	CASSAPLAGAGETQYF
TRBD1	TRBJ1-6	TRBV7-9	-	TGTGCCAGCACCCCATCGACAGGGGACAGTAATTCACCCCTCCACTTT	CASTPSTGDSNSPLHF
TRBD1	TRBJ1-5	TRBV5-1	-	TGCGCCAGCAGCTTGGGACAGGGCCTTCAGCCCCAGCATTTT	CASSLGQGLQPQHF
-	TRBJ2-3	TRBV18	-	TGTGCCAGCTCACCTTCAACCGGTTTAGTAGCAAGGAGAAACACAGATACGCAGTATTTT	CASSPSTGLVARRNTDTQYF
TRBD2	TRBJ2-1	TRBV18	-	TGTGCCAGCTCACCTCCTAGCGGGAGGGCGGTCGATGAGCAGTTCTTC	CASSPPSGRAVDEQFF
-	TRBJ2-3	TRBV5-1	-	TGCGCCAGCAGCTCCAAAGGGGCCACAGATACGCAGTATTTT	CASSSKGATDTQYF
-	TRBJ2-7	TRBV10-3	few	TGTGCCATCAGTGAGTCGCCTACTGACGAGCAGTACTTC	CAISESPTDEQYF
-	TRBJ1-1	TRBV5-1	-	TGCGCCAGCAGTACCAACCGGGGGGACACTGAAGCTTTCTTT	CASSTNRGDTEAFF
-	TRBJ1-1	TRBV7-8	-	TGTGCCAGCAGCCCAGGACAGCTCTGGGGGAACACTGAAGCTTTCTTT	CASSPGQLWGNTEAFF
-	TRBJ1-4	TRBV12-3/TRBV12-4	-	TGTGCCAGCACCTTCGGGGGGATTGAAAAACTGTTTTTT	CASTFGGIEKLFF
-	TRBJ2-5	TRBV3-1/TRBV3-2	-	TGTGCCAGCAGCCAAGCGGGACTTTATCTGTACTTC	CASSQAGLYLYF
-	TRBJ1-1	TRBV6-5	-	TGTGCCAGCAGTTACTTGGGCACCTCAATGAACACTGAAGCTTTCTTT	CASSYLGTSMNTEAFF
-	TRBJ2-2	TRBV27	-	TGTGCCAGCACCTCATTGGGAGCGCGGACCGGGGAGCTGTTTTTT	CASTSLGARTGELFF
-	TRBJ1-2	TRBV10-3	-	TGTGCCATCAGTGAAGGCCCACTCGGGAGCGGCTACACCTTC	CAISEGPLGSGYTF
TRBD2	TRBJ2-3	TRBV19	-	TGTGCCAGTAGTATAGATTCATCGGCTAGCGGCCTTTTCACAGATACGCAGTATTTT	CASSIDSSASGLFTDTQYF
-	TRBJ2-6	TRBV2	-	TGTGCCAGCAGTGATGTCGGAACCGGGACAAAGAGCTCTGGGGCCAACGTCCTGACTTTC	CASSDVGTGTKSSGANVLTF